These 12 T cell receptor beta chains were sequenced from one sample in a study of blood T cells in healthy people across ages. The second PCR ran roughly 6 to 11 cycles with a sample-barcoded 5' primer and J-beta primers. MiXCR was run by TCRdb on the 5' RACE reads, yielding one entry per CDR3 protein. The top ten clones hold about 10% of a sample with some 890,000 distinct CDR3 sequences, 25% to 30% of them seen once. These same records also appear under a second study, on T cells of mothers and their children.

Source material: blood. These receptors originate from a woman aged 40 to 49 in good health.

The V and J genes are TRBV20-1 and TRBJ1-1; 7 nucleotides align to TRBD1. Trimming at V came to 7 bases and at J to 4 bases, leaving 9 bases not matched to a gene. This CDR3 has 13 residues. The germline V gene encodes CDR1 DFQATT and CDR2 SNEGSKA (reference sequence). The CDR3 DNA is TGCAGTGTTGCGACAGGGATTCTCACTGAAGCTTTCTTT. It yields the protein CSVATGILTEAFF.

The chain has TRBV11-2 and TRBJ1-4, with unresolved D. Germline CDR1 SGHAT, CDR2 FQNNGV. V was clipped by 8 bases and J by 4 bases, with 11 bases between them. This CDR3 region has 13 residues. CDR3: CASSGQFNEKLFF. The DNA of the CDR3 is TGTGCCAGCTCGGGCCAGTTTAATGAAAAACTGTTTTTT. The full variable domain, rest sourced from reference TRBV11-2 and TRBJ1-4, is EAGVAQSPRYKIIEKRQSVAFWCNPISGHATLYWYQQILGQGPKLLIQFQNNGVVDDSQLPKDRFSAERLKGVDSTLKIQPAKLEDSAVYLCASSGQFNEKLFFGSGTQLSVL.

The rearrangement links TRBV27 to TRBJ2-6; D is unresolved. Germline loops: CDR1 MNHEY, CDR2 SMNVEV (reference sequence). This CDR3 region has 14 residues. V dropped 6 bases and J dropped 0 bases, with 6 bases sitting between them. The CDR3 sequence is CASRVFSGANVLTF. Written as DNA, the CDR3 is TGTGCCAGCAGGGTGTTCTCTGGGGCCAACGTCCTGACTTTC.

The rearrangement uses TRBV6-1 and TRBJ2-7, with 7 bases identical to TRBD1. CDR1 is MNHNS, CDR2 SASEGT, per germline. V gave up 0 bases and J gave up 3 bases; unmatched junction bases: 5. The CDR3 is made up of 15 amino acids. The CDR3: CASSEAQGVNYEQYF. In DNA form, the CDR3 reads TGTGCCAGCAGTGAAGCGCAGGGGGTTAACTACGAGCAGTACTTC.

This clonotype was observed once. The chain has TRBV28 and TRBJ2-1, with D tentatively TRBD2 (7 bases). The J call is uncertain, as TRBJ2-7 better fits the DNA end. This CDR3 is 15 amino acids long. Germline values: CDR1 MDHEN, CDR2 SYDVKM. As DNA, the CDR3 is TGTGCCAGCAGTTTAATATGTCGGGGGGCCGGCGAGCAGTACTTC. Residues: CASSLICRGAGEQYF.

This clonotype was recorded only once. This CDR3 fails to terminate in the conserved phenylalanine or tryptophan, so it likely reflects a read error. The rearrangement uses TRBV7-9 and TRBJ2-1, with TRBD2 matching over 10 bases. The junction had 7 bases not matched to a gene; V was cut back by 3 bases and J by 5 bases. Germline CDR1 is SEHNR and CDR2 is FQNEAQ (reference sequence). The CDR3 runs 16 residues. The CDR3 reads CASSFVLAGADNEQFV. CDR3 coding DNA: TGTGCCAGCAGCTTCGTCCTAGCGGGAGCCGACAATGAGCAGTTCGTC.

This clonotype came up a few times. The gene calls are TRBV7-2 and TRBJ2-3; no reliable D call. With 3 bases removed from V and 0 bases from J, the gap between germline ends came to 7 bases. The CDR3 consists of 14 residues. The germline V gene has CDR1 SGHTA and CDR2 FQGNSA. CDR3 nucleotide sequence: TGTGCCAGCAGCTTCGTGACTAGCACAGATACGCAGTATTTT. As protein: CASSFVTSTDTQYF.

This clonotype was seen only a few times. This may be a read error: a much more frequent sequence differs by one nucleotide. The genes are TRBV28 and TRBJ2-7, with 8 bases aligning to TRBD1. The CDR3 has 13 amino acids. The germline gives CDR1 MDHEN, CDR2 SYDVKM. Here the CDR3 reads CASRTGGRYERYF. CDR3 sequence (DNA): TGTGCCAGCAGAACAGGGGGAAGATACGAGCGGTACTTC.

The chain links TRBV20-1 to TRBJ2-3, with 7 bases matching TRBD1. Looked up from germline, CDR1 is DFQATT and CDR2 is SNEGSKA (reference sequence). V dropped 5 bases and J dropped 0; count of bases not matched to a gene: 17. CDR3 length: 18 residues. Written as DNA, the CDR3 is TGCAGTGCTGAGAGTGAGGGGGCTTGGGGCACTAGCACAGATACGCAGTATTTT. Amino acids: CSAESEGAWGTSTDTQYF.

The chain couples TRBV28 to TRBJ2-4; D remains unclear. Germline V CDR1 and CDR2: MDHEN, SYDVKM. The CDR3 is 11 residues long. V was clipped by 8 bases and J by 15 bases, with 17 bases between them. The CDR3 sequence is CASSTSYELYF. CDR3 DNA sequence: TGTGCCAGCTCCACGTCCTACGAGCTGTACTTC. Full variable domain (missing parts from reference TRBV28 and TRBJ2-4): DVKVTQSSRYLVKRTGEKVFLECVQDMDHENMFWYRQDPGLGLRLIYFSYDVKMKEKGDIPEGYSVSREKKERFSLILESASTNQTSMYLCASSTSYELYFGAGTRLSVL.

This clonotype appeared a few times. The chain combines TRBV15 with TRBJ2-5; 8 nucleotides match TRBD2. With 5 bases clipped from V and 11 bases from J, the junction kept 16 bases outside the gene matches. In germline, CDR1 is LNHNV, CDR2 YYDKDF (reference sequence). This CDR3 region has 15 residues. CDR3: CATSSRLALNNEQYF. Here the CDR3 DNA reads TGTGCCACCAGCTCGCGACTAGCGCTCAACAATGAGCAGTACTTC.

This clonotype has at least ten counts. The genes are TRBV7-9 and TRBJ2-7; 8 positions agree with TRBD1. Germline values: CDR1 SEHNR, CDR2 FQNEAQ (reference sequence). V lost 5 bases to trimming and J lost 0 bases; unmatched junction nucleotides: 9. This CDR3 comprises 16 residues. CDR3 coding DNA: TGTGCCAGCAGCCCGTATGGTCAGGGGGCCTCCTACGAGCAGTACTTC. Translation gives CASSPYGQGASYEQYF.